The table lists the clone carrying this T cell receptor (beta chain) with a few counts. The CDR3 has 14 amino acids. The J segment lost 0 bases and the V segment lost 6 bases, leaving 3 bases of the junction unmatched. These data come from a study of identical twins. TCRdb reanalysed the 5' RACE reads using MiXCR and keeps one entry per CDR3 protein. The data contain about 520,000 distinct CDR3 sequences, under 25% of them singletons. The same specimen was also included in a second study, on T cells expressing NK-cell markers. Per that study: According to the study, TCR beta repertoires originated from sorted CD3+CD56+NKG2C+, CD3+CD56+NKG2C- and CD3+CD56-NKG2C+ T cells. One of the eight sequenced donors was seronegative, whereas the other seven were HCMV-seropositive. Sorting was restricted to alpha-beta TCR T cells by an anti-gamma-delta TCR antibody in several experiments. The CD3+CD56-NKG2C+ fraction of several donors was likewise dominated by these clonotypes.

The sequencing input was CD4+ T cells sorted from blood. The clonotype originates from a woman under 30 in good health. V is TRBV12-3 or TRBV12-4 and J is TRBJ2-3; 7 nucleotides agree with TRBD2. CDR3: CASSRLASTDTQYF. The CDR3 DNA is TGTGCCAGCAGCCGACTAGCTAGCACAGATACGCAGTATTTT.